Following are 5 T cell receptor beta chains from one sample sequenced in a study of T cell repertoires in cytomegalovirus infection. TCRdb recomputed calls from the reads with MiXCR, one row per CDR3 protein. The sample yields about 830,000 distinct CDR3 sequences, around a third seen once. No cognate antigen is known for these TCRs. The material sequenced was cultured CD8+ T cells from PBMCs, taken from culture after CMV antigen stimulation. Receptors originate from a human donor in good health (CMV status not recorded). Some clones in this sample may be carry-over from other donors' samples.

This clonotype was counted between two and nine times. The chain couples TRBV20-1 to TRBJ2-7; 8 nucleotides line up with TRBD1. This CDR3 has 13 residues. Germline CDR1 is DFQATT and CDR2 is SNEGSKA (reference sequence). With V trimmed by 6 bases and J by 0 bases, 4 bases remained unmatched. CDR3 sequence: CSARQGNSYEQYV. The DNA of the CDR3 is TGCAGTGCGCGACAGGGGAACTCCTACGAGCAGTACGTC.

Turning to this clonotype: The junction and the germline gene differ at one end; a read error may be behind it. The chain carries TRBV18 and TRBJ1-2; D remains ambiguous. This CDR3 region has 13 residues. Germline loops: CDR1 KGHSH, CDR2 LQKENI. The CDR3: CVSSPGSLYGYTF. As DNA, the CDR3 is TGTGTCAGCTCACCGGGAAGCCTCTATGGCTACACCTTC.

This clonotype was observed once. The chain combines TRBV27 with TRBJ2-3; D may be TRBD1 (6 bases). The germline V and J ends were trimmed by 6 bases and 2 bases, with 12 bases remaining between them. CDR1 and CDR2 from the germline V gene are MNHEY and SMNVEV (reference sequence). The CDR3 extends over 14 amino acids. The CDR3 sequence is CASRQQGLTDTQYF. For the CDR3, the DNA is TGTGCCAGCAGGCAACAGGGCCTCACAGATACGCAGTATTTT.

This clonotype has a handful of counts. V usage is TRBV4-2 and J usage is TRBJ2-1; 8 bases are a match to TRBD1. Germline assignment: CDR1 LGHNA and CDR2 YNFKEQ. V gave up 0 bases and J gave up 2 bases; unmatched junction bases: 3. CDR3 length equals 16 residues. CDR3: CASSQEGQEAYNEQFF. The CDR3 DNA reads TGTGCCAGCAGCCAAGAGGGACAGGAGGCCTACAATGAGCAGTTCTTC.

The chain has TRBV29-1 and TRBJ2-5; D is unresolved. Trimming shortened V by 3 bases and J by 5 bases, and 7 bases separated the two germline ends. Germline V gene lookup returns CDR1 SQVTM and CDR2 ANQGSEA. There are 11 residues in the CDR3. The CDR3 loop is CSVELQETQYF. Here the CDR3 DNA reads TGCAGCGTTGAGCTGCAGGAGACCCAGTACTTC.